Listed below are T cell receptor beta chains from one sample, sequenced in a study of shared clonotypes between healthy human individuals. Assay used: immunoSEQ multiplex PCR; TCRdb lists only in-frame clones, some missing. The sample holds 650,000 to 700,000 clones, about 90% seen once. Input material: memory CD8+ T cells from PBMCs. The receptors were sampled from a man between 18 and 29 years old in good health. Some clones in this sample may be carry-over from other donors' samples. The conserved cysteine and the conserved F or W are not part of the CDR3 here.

ASSLAGPGTSRATQH	TRBJ1-5	TRBV7-6
ASSPHRSSYEQY	TRBJ2-7	TRBV4-1
ASSWDSYNEQF	TRBJ2-1	TRBV5-4
ASSAAAYTEAF	TRBJ1-1	TRBV5-6
AWAGNYEQF	TRBJ2-1	TRBV30
ASSLEPAEQF	TRBJ2-1	TRBV7-9
GMGQLSSYEQY	TRBJ2-7	TRBV10-3
ASVSDPYEQY	TRBJ2-7	TRBV6-5
ASSFPESNYGYT	TRBJ1-2	TRBV28
ASSYVLMNTEAF	TRBJ1-1	TRBV6-5
AIDLTGANYGYT	TRBJ1-2	TRBV7-2
ASSIKGSSGQPQH	TRBJ1-5	TRBV19
ASSLPDRGVVGNYEQY	TRBJ2-7	TRBV28
ASSQERGTEAF	TRBJ1-1	TRBV14
AMADSGNTIY	TRBJ1-3	TRBV10-3
SVIRVDEQF	TRBJ2-1	TRBV29-1
ASSRSPGTGEPYEQY	TRBJ2-7	TRBV11-2
ASSSPLRGEDTQY	TRBJ2-3	TRBV6-1
ASSEEETGRLHEQY	TRBJ2-7	TRBV2
ASRTTGNSYNEQF	TRBJ2-1	TRBV11-2
ASSQGRGNTGELF	TRBJ2-2	TRBV4-1
ASSFTGTGNFYNEQF	TRBJ2-1	TRBV28
ASSLVRNTEAF	TRBJ1-1	TRBV27
ASRSGRMSNQPQH	TRBJ1-5	TRBV6-5
ASSDTWKTGPSSGYT	TRBJ1-2	TRBV9
ASSTHRGANYGYT	TRBJ1-2	TRBV27
ASSSTSEGGRYEQY	TRBJ2-7	TRBV28
ASSSTGTPSGYEQF	TRBJ2-1	TRBV7-2
ASSQLGAGYGYT	TRBJ1-2	TRBV4-2
ASSTGTFSTDTQY	TRBJ2-3	TRBV2
ASAPRIVNEQF	TRBJ2-1	TRBV25-1
ASSAGLASSYEQY	TRBJ2-7	TRBV25-1
SVGGDTSYGYT	TRBJ1-2	TRBV29-1
ASSLSFGGSFSYEQY	TRBJ2-7	TRBV5-8
ASSLAGLANTGELF	TRBJ2-2	TRBV7-8
ASSPASRPSSTDTQY	TRBJ2-3	TRBV11-2
ASSRASGRSDEQF	TRBJ2-1	TRBV18
ASSPVGGEGYT	TRBJ1-2	TRBV7-9
ASSYNGGADGYT	TRBJ1-2	TRBV6-5
ASSLGLNTEAF	TRBJ1-1	TRBV13
ASSFRGLGNEQF	TRBJ2-1	TRBV7-6
ASSPARGLAGIDTQY	TRBJ2-3	TRBV28
ASSDTGWDQPQH	TRBJ1-5	TRBV2
ASSNDRFRGGEQY	TRBJ2-7	TRBV7-9